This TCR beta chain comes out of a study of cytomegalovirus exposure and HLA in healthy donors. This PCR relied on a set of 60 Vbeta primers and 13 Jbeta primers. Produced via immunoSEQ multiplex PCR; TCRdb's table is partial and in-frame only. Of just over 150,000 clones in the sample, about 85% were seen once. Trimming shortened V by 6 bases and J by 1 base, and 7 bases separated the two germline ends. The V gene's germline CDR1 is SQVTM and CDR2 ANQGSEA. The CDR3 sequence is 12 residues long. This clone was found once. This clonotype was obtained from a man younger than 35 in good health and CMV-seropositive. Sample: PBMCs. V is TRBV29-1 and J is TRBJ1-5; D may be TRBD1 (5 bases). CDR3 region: CSVTESNQPQHF. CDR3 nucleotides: TGCAGCGTGACAGAAAGCAATCAGCCCCAGCATTTT.